This TCR beta chain was profiled in a study of CD8 T cells in ankylosing spondylitis. With molecular barcodes, quantitative 5'-RACE was used to make the TCR beta libraries. TCRdb re-called the 5' RACE reads through MiXCR, storing one row per CDR3 protein. The repertoire holds around 130,000 distinct CDR3 sequences, with roughly 18% as singletons. This clonotype was seen only a few times. What it binds is unknown. General study findings and limits: Among TCR beta sequences, a motif of under ten highly homologous variants appeared characteristic of ankylosing spondylitis blood. Certain motif variants had earlier been reported in reactive arthritis synovial fluid and blood.

The sample consisted of blood, either unsorted or a sorted T cell fraction (not recorded which). This clonotype originated in a male donor with ankylosing spondylitis.

The CDR3 spells CASRVRGSYEQYF. The CDR3 region has the DNA TGTGCCAGCAGAGTGAGAGGCTCCTACGAGCAGTACTTC. The V call is TRBV27, the J call TRBJ2-7; no reliable D call. Trimming took 6 bases from V and 0 from J, leaving 9 bases between them. This CDR3 region has 13 residues. CDR1 is MNHEY and CDR2 is SMNVEV in the germline V gene (reference sequence).